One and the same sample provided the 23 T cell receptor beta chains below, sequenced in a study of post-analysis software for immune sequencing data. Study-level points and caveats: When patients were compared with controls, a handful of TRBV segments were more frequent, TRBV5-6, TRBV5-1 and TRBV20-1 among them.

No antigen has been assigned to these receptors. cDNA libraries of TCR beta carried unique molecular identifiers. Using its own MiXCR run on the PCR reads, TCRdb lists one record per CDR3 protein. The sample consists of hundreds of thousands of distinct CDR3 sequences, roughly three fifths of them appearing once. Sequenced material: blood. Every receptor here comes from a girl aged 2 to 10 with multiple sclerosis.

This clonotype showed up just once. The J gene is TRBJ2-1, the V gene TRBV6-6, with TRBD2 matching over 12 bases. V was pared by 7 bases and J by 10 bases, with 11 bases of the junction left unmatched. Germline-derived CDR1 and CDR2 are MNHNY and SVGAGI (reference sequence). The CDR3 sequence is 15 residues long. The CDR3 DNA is TGTGCCAGCATCAAGGCTAGCGGGAGGGCCCCCGAGCAGTTCTTC. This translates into CASIKASGRAPEQFF.

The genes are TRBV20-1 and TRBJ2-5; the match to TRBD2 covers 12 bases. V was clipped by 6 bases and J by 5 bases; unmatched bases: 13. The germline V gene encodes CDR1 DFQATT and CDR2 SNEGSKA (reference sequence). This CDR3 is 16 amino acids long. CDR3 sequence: CSALLAGGPSGETQYF. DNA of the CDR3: TGCAGTGCGCTACTAGCGGGGGGCCCAAGTGGGGAGACCCAGTACTTC.

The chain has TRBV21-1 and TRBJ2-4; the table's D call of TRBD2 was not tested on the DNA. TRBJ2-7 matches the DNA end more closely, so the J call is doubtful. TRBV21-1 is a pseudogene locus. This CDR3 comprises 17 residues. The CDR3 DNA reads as TGTGCCAGCAGGGCCACTGAAGGACTTTCCGCTACCTACGAGCAGTACTTC. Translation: CASRATEGLSATYEQYF.

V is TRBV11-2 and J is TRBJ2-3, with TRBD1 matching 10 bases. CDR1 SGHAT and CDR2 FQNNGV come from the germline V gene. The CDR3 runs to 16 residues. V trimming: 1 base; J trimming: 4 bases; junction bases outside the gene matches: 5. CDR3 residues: CASSLGRDRGADTQYF. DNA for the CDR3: TGTGCCAGCAGCTTAGGCCGGGACAGGGGAGCAGATACGCAGTATTTT.

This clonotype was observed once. CDR3 sequence reads: CSARDRRGRLKETQYF. The CDR3 DNA is TGCAGTGCTAGAGACCGGCGTGGCAGACTCAAAGAGACCCAGTACTTC. The chain uses TRBV20-1 and TRBJ2-5, with D unclear. V gave up 0 bases and J gave up 3 bases, with 17 bases separating them. The CDR3 runs 16 residues. Germline CDR1 DFQATT, CDR2 SNEGSKA (reference sequence).

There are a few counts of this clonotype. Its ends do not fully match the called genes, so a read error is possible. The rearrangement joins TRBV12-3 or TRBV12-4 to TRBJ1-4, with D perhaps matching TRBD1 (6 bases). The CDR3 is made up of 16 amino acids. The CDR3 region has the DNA TGTGCCAGCCGAGGGACACGATATGCAACTAGTGAAAAACTGTTTTTT. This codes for CASRGTRYATSEKLFF.

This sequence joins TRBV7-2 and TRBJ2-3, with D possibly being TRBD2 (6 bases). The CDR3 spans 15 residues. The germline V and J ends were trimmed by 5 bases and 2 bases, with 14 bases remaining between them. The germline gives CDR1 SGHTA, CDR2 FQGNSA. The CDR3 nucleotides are TGTGCCAGCAGCCCACCGGGACTTCTCACAGATACGCAGTATTTT. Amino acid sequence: CASSPPGLLTDTQYF.

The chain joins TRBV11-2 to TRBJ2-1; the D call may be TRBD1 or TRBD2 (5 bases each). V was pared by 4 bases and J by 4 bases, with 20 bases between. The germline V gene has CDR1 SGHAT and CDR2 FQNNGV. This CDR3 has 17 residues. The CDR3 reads CASSSFPPSEGYNEQFF. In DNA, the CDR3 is TGTGCCAGCAGCTCATTCCCCCCAAGCGAGGGGTACAATGAGCAGTTCTTC.

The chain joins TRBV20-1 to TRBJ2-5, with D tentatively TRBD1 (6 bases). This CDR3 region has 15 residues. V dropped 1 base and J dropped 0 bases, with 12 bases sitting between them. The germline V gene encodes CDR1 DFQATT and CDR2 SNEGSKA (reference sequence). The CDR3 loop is CSARGLRTDQETQYF. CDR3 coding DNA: TGCAGTGCTAGAGGCCTCCGGACAGACCAAGAGACCCAGTACTTC.

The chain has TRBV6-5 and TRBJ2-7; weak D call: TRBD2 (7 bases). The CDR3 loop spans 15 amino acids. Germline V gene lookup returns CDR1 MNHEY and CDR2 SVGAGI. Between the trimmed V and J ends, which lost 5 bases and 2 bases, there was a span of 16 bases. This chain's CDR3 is CASSLQGGAAYEQYF. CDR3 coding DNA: TGTGCCAGCAGTCTTCAAGGGGGGGCAGCCTACGAGCAGTACTTC.

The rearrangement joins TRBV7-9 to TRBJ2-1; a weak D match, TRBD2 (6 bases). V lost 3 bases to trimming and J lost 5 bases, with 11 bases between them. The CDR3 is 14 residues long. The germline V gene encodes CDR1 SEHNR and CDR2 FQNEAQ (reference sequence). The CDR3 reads CASSLVRGNNEQFF. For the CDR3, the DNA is TGTGCCAGCAGCTTGGTACGGGGGAACAATGAGCAGTTCTTC.

The CDR3 DNA reads as TGTGCCAGCAGCGTAGGGGTAAAGACAGGGGCCAAAAACATTCAGTACTTC. Its translation is CASSVGVKTGAKNIQYF. V usage is TRBV9 and J usage is TRBJ2-4; 7 nucleotides line up with TRBD1. CDR3 length equals 17 residues. The J segment lost 1 base and the V segment lost 0 bases, leaving 7 bases of the junction unmatched. Germline CDR1 SGDLS, CDR2 YYNGEE.

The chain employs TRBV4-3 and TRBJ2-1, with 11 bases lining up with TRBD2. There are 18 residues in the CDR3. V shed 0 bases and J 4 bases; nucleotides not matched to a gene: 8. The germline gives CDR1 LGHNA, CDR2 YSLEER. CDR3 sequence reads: CASSQDLTTSGDYNEQFF. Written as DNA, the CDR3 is TGCGCCAGCAGCCAAGATCTGACGACTAGCGGGGATTACAATGAGCAGTTCTTC.

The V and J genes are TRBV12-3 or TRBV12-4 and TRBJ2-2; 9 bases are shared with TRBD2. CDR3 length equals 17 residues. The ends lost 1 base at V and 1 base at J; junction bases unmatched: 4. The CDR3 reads CASSLGLAGMNTGELFF. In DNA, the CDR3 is TGTGCCAGCAGTTTAGGTCTAGCGGGGATGAACACCGGGGAGCTGTTTTTT.

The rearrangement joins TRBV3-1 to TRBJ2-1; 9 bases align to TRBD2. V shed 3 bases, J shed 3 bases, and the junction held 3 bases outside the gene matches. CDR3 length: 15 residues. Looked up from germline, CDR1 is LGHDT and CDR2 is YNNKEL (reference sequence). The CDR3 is CASSHSGGGYNEQFF. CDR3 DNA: TGTGCCAGCAGCCATAGCGGGGGAGGCTACAATGAGCAGTTCTTC.

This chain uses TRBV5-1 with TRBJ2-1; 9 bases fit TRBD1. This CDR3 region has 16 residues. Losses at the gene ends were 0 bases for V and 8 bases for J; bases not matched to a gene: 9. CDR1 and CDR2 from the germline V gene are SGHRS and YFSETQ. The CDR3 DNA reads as TGCGCCAGCAGCTTGGTTTCTGGGACAGGGTTCGATGAGCAGTTCTTC. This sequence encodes CASSLVSGTGFDEQFF.

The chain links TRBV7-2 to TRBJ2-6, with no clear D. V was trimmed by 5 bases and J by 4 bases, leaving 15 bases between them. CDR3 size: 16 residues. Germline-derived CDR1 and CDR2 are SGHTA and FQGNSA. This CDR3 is CASSPEANGGANVLTF. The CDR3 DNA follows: TGTGCCAGCAGCCCAGAGGCTAACGGAGGGGCCAACGTCCTGACTTTC.

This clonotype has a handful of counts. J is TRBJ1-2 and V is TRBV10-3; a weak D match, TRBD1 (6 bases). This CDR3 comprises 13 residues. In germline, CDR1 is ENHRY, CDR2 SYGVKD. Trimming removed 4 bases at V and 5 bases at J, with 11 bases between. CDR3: CAISATGFYGYTF. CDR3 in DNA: TGTGCCATCAGTGCAACAGGGTTTTATGGCTACACCTTC.

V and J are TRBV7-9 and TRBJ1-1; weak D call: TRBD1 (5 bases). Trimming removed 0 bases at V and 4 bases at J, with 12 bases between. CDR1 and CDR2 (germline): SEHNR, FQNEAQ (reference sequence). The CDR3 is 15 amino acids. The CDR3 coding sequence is TGTGCCAGCAGCTTAGCAGGGTCGGGGGGCACTGAAGCTTTCTTT. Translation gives CASSLAGSGGTEAFF.

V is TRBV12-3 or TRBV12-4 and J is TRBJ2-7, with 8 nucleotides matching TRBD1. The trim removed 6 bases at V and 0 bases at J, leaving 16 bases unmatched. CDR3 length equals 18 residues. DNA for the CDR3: TGTGCCAGCAGCCCCGGGACAGGACCCGGGGATCTCTCCTACGAGCAGTACTTC. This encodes CASSPGTGPGDLSYEQYF.

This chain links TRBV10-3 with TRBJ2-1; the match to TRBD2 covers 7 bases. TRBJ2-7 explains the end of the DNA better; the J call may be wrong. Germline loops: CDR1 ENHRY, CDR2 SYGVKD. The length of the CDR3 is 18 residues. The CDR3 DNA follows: TGTGCCATCAGTGCTTCTAGCGGTCCCCCGAGCTCCTACAATGAGCAGTACTTC. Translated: CAISASSGPPSSYNEQYF.

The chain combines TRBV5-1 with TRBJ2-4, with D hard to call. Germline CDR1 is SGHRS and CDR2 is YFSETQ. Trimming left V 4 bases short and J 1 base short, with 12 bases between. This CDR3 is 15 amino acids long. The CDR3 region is CASSRDGVAKNIQYF. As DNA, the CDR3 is TGCGCCAGCAGCCGTGACGGCGTGGCCAAAAACATTCAGTACTTC. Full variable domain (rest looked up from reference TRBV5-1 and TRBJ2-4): KAGVTQTPRYLIKTRGQQVTLSCSPISGHRSVSWYQQTPGQGLQFLFEYFSETQRNKGNFPGRFSGRQFSNSRSEMNVSTLELGDSALYLCASSRDGVAKNIQYFGAGTRLSVL.

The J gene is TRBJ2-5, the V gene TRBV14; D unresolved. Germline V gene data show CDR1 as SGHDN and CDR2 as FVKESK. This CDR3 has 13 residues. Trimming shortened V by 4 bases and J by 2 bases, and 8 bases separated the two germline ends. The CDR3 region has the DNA TGTGCCAGCAGCCCACAGATTCAAGAGACCCAGTACTTC. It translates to CASSPQIQETQYF.